This T cell receptor (beta chain) was identified during a study of PD-1 blockade in classical Hodgkin lymphoma (dated by TCRdb to the early 2020s). About the investigation overall: Nivolumab dosing was 3 mg/kg intravenously every 2 weeks, continuing until either disease progression or unacceptable toxicity. To define a peripheral blood immune signature of response to PD-1 blockade in classical Hodgkin lymphoma, the study combined TCR beta sequencing with CyTOF. General findings and caveats noted by the study authors: Baseline TCR diversity was reported to be lower in newly diagnosed patients than in healthy donors and to be lower still in relapsed/refractory patients. By C4D1, a significant rise was seen in CD4+ TCR diversity but not in CD8+ TCR diversity (p=0.0027 vs p=0.16), and the rise was most apparent among complete responders (p=0.02). The study was restricted to a single clinical trial cohort, and the causes of repertoire differences, possibly disease activity or prior therapy, were left undefined. Lower diversity was observed in patients in whom nivolumab was started less than 1 year after ASCT, and these patients were excluded from later analyses so that confounding by immune reconstitution would be avoided. Trial patients achieving complete response had baseline diversity similar to newly diagnosed patients, whereas partial responders and progressors had significantly lower diversity.

The Qiagen DNeasy kit was used to extract genomic DNA from unsorted PBMCs and from the negatively selected CD4+ and CD8+ fractions. Using primers that anneal to V and J segments, immunoSEQ multiplex PCR amplified the TCR beta CDR3 regions. Amplification bias was minimized using a synthetic immune receptor repertoire, and residual bias was removed computationally after sequencing. Concerning the study's data processing: Custom Python scripts were used to quantify repertoire diversity as the Shannon entropy index. Unsorted, CD4+ and CD8+ repertoires were examined separately, except in combined analyses, for which CD4+ and CD8+ sequences were merged in silico. Clonal expansion was defined as a frequency increase of at least 2-fold after treatment compared with C1D1, and clones undetected at baseline were assigned a pseudocount of 0.5. Clones with 0 or 1 copy at C1D1 were defined as singleton clones, while clones with 2 or more copies were defined as non-singleton clones. Clones expanded in unsorted samples were annotated as CD4+, CD8+ or unknown by matching protein sequences in sorted samples from the same patient. Wilcoxon tests on paired samples were used to test diversity changes from C1D1 to C4D1. TCRdb took this table from immuneACCESS and kept in-frame rearrangements with V and J called. Such tables lack part of the clones; where checked against another copy, unresolved V genes explain under half of the gap, and the rest is unexplained. V, J and clone size are taken as reported in that table, and D and trimming were inferred from the DNA itself. This sample lists more than 90,000 clones; around 89% were detected once. 6.6% of the sample comes from the top ten.

About this clone itself: Its antigen is currently not known. No base qualities exist here, and no much larger clone lies one base off it.

The CDR3 covers 15 residues, taking in both the cysteine and the phenylalanine. This entry keeps only the CDR3 DNA: 45 bases, framed from base 1. Cut back by 2 bases and 5 bases, the V and J ends lie 15 bases apart. As encoded in the germline V gene, CDR1 is LGHNA while CDR2 is YNFKEQ. Sample time point, as interpreted from the label and publication: cycle 2 day 1 (C2D1) of nivolumab. Every trial patient had relapsed after autologous stem cell transplantation, and cohorts A, B and C differed in prior brentuximab vedotin exposure. The trial cohort comprised 60 or so patients with relapsed/refractory classical Hodgkin lymphoma whose best overall responses were complete response, partial response or progressive disease. Single-agent nivolumab was administered to trial patients in the multi-cohort phase II CheckMate 205 trial. An independent review committee assessed best overall response by applying the 2007 International Working Group response criteria. Trial PBMCs were collected just before the start of nivolumab (C1D1) and during therapy at cycle 2 day 1 and cycle 4 day 1. After peripheral blood was drawn into 8 mL Vacutainer Cell Preparation Tubes, PBMCs were isolated by centrifugation and then cryopreserved.

Sample: peripheral blood mononuclear cells (PBMCs), taken before the second cycle of nivolumab. This receptor chain uses TRBV4-2 and TRBJ1-2; the D segment cannot be called with confidence. The sequence derives from a human donor with classical Hodgkin lymphoma. The DNA sequence is TGTGCCAGCAGCCAAACACTTGTTATAGGGTATGGCTACACCTTC. This translates into CASSQTLVIGYGYTF.